The 2 T cell receptor beta chains listed next were all sequenced from one sample in a study of shared T cell receptors in the human thymus. The protocol was immunoSEQ multiplex PCR, while the TCRdb copy is restricted to in-frame clones and leaves out a portion. The sample holds approximately 580,000 clones, about 84% seen once. These records were also assigned to another study, of human thymus T cells.

Sequencing was done on a sample of thymocytes. These receptors came from a boy younger than two with a congenital heart defect.

V usage is TRBV2 and J usage is TRBJ2-1; 7 nucleotides align to TRBD2. Germline V gives CDR1 SNHLY, CDR2 FYNNEI. The CDR3 runs 16 residues. J lost 0 bases, V lost 3 bases, and 5 bases had no gene match. The CDR3 DNA follows: TGTGCCAGCAGTGATCTAGCGGCCCCCTCCTACAATGAGCAGTTCTTC. It codes for CASSDLAAPSYNEQFF.

The rearrangement uses TRBV6-5 and TRBJ2-1; 7 nucleotides match TRBD2. The V and J ends lost 4 bases and 2 bases, in that order; junction bases with no gene match: 8. Germline CDR1 MNHEY, CDR2 SVGAGI. The CDR3 consists of 16 residues. The CDR3 bases are TGTGCCAGCAGTTGCGCGGGAGTGAGCCCCTACAATGAGCAGTTCTTC. Its protein product is CASSCAGVSPYNEQFF.